This T cell receptor (beta chain) was recorded in a study of blood T cell repertoires in COVID-19. The repertoire was sequenced with immunoSEQ multiplex PCR; TCRdb's copy has only in-frame clones and lacks some. The sample lists around 320,000 clones, about nine tenths occurring once. This CDR3 is 14 amino acids long. Germline V gene sequence: CDR1 SGHTA, CDR2 FQGTGA. Deletions cut 4 bases from V and 5 bases from J, with 11 bases between. This sequence originates from a man aged 18 to 29 with active or convalescent COVID-19. Sequencing input: peripheral blood. The V and J genes are TRBV7-3 and TRBJ2-2, with D possibly TRBD2 on 6 matching bases. The CDR3 region has the DNA TGTGCCAGCAGCTCCCTAGCGAGAACCGGGGAGCTGTTTTTT. This encodes CASSSLARTGELFF.